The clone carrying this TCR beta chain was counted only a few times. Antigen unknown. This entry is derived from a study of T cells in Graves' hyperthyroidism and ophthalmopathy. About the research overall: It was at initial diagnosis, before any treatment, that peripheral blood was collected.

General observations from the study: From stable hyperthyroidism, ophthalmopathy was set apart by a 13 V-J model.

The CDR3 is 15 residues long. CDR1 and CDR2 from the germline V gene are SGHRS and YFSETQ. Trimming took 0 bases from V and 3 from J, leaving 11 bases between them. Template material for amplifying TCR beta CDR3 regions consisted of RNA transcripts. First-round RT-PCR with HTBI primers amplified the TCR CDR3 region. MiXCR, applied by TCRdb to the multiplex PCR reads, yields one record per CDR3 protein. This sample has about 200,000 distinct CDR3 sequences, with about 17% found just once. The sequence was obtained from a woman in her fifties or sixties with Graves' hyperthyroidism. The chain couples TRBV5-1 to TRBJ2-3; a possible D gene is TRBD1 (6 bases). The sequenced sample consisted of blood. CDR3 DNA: TGCGCCAGCAGCTTGGGTGGACAGTGGACAGATACGCAGTATTTT. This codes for CASSLGGQWTDTQYF.